The source of this T cell receptor beta chain is a study of early T cells in non-severe SARS-CoV-2 infection. TCRdb re-derived calls from the 5' RACE reads in MiXCR, one entry per CDR3 protein. The sample lists tens of thousands of distinct CDR3 sequences, over 3.5% occurring once. Germline V gene data show CDR1 as SGHTA and CDR2 as FQGTGA. The CDR3 loop spans 15 amino acids. V lost 1 base and J lost 3; bases outside the gene matches: 4. This clonotype has a count of ten or more. This TCR was sampled from an adult who was a healthcare worker with PCR-confirmed SARS-CoV-2 infection or an uninfected control (not recorded which). This chain uses TRBV7-3 with TRBJ1-1; 8 positions match TRBD1. The source material was whole blood. The CDR3 nucleotides are TGTGCCAGCAGCTTAAACGCAGGGGGCGACACTGAAGCTTTCTTT. Its protein product is CASSLNAGGDTEAFF.